This T cell receptor beta chain came from a study of blood T cell repertoires in COVID-19. As for the study in general: Acute and convalescent COVID-19 specimens originated in the United States, Italy and Spain. From T cells, B-cell-depleted T cells, or PBMCs came the material, which was cDNA or gDNA.

In the original analysis: Nucleated cell counts were estimated from reference gene primer amplification. This table comes from immunoSEQ multiplex PCR, and its TCRdb copy is limited to in-frame clones, with some not included. Clone size and the V and J calls come from that table; the DNA yielded D and trimming. There are roughly 430,000 clones in the sample; roughly 88% occur only once, and 2% to 2.5% lies in the top ten. The ends lost 1 base at V and 4 bases at J; junction bases unmatched: 8. The CDR3 has 17 residues. Germline V gene lookup returns CDR1 LNHNV and CDR2 YYDKDF (reference sequence). This sequence joins TRBV15 and TRBJ2-2; 8 bases line up with TRBD2. Material for sequencing was PBMCs or T cells enriched from blood (not recorded which). The clonotype originates from a woman aged 40 to 55 with acute COVID-19. DNA of the CDR3: TGTGCCACCAGCAGAGCGGCGGGGGGCCGAGGCACCGGGGAGCTGTTTTTT. It codes for CATSRAAGGRGTGELFF.